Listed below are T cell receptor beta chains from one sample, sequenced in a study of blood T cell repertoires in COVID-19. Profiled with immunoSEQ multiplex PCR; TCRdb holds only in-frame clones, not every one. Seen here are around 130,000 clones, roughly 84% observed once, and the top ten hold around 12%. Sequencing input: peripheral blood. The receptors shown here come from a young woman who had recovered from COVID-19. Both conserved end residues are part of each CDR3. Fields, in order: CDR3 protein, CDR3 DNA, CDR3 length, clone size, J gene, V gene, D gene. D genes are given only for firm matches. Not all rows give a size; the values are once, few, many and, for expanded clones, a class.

CASSQVHTSTGELFF	TGCGCCAGCAGCCAAGTACATACTAGCACCGGGGAGCTGTTTTTT	15	few	TRBJ2-2	TRBV4-1	NA
CASSDLGQGDHQPQHF	TGTGCCAGCAGTGATTTGGGTCAGGGGGACCATCAGCCCCAGCATTTT	16	NA	TRBJ1-5	TRBV2	TRBD1
CASSQGDAGEQFF	TGTGCCAGCAGCCAAGGGGATGCGGGTGAGCAGTTCTTC	13	few	TRBJ2-1	TRBV3-1/TRBV3-2	NA
CASSRAWTSGEQETQYF	TGTGCCAGCAGTAGGGCCTGGACTAGCGGAGAACAAGAGACCCAGTACTTC	17	NA	TRBJ2-5	TRBV28	TRBD2
CATSRDSSYEQYF	TGTGCCACCTCAAGGGACTCGAGCTACGAGCAGTACTTC	13	NA	TRBJ2-7	TRBV19	NA
CASGTGAISNQPQHF	TGTGCCAGCGGAACAGGGGCCATTAGCAATCAGCCCCAGCATTTT	15	NA	TRBJ1-5	TRBV6-5	TRBD1
CATQGRYQETQYF	TGTGCCACCCAAGGCAGGTACCAAGAGACCCAGTACTTC	13	NA	TRBJ2-5	TRBV2	NA
CASSSMGQMNTEAFF	TGTGCCAGCAGCTCCATGGGACAGATGAACACTGAAGCTTTCTTT	15	NA	TRBJ1-1	TRBV11-3	TRBD1
CASSLSAASGRMDTQYF	TGTGCCAGCAGCTTATCTGCGGCCAGCGGGAGGATGGATACGCAGTATTTT	17	NA	TRBJ2-3	TRBV7-8	TRBD2
CASSLGVNYGYTF	TGTGCCAGCAGTTTAGGAGTTAACTATGGCTACACCTTC	13	many	TRBJ1-2	TRBV27	NA
CASSLRDYRNTGELFF	TGTGCCAGCAGCTTAAGGGACTACAGGAACACCGGGGAGCTGTTTTTT	16	NA	TRBJ2-2	TRBV11-2	TRBD2
CSVEDLTSTDTQYF	TGCAGCGTTGAGGACTTAACTAGCACAGATACGCAGTATTTT	14	NA	TRBJ2-3	TRBV29-1	NA
CASKEVVSKETQYF	TGTGCCAGTAAGGAGGTGGTTTCCAAAGAGACCCAGTACTTC	14	NA	TRBJ2-5	TRBV19	NA
CASSSPSGRSGDTQYF	TGTGCCAGCAGCTCCCCTAGCGGGAGGTCGGGAGATACGCAGTATTTT	16	NA	TRBJ2-3	TRBV11-2	TRBD2
CASSLTGVGINEQFF	TGTGCCAGCAGCTTAACGGGGGTCGGTATCAATGAGCAGTTCTTC	15	NA	TRBJ2-1	TRBV11-3	NA
CASRPGTGFFSDQPQHF	TGTGCCAGCAGACCCGGGACAGGGTTCTTTTCGGATCAGCCCCAGCATTTT	17	NA	TRBJ1-5	TRBV7-8	TRBD1
CASSKGSAGTEAFF	TGTGCCAGCAGTAAAGGGTCGGCGGGGACTGAAGCTTTCTTT	14	NA	TRBJ1-1	TRBV7-3	NA
CASMLQGASDAQYF	TGTGCCAGCATGTTACAGGGGGCCTCAGATGCGCAGTATTTT	14	NA	TRBJ2-3	TRBV6-5	TRBD1
CASSTGTTAKNIQYF	TGTGCCAGCAGTACCGGGACAACTGCCAAAAACATTCAGTACTTC	15	NA	TRBJ2-4	TRBV6-5	NA
CASSVEAGGNTGELFF	TGTGCCAGCAGCGTAGAAGCGGGGGGCAACACCGGGGAGCTGTTTTTT	16	NA	TRBJ2-2	TRBV9	TRBD2
CASSIHTANEKLFF	TGTGCCAGTAGTATACATACTGCTAATGAAAAACTGTTTTTT	14	NA	TRBJ1-4	TRBV19	NA
CASSEFSRNTEAFF	TGTGCCAGCAGTGAATTTTCCAGGAACACTGAAGCTTTCTTT	14	NA	TRBJ1-1	TRBV6-1	NA
CASSPTGPNEKLFF	TGTGCCAGCTCCCCGACAGGGCCTAATGAAAAACTGTTTTTT	14	NA	TRBJ1-4	TRBV18	TRBD1
CASSIVVAGGGTEAFF	TGTGCCAGTAGTATAGTGGTCGCAGGGGGAGGCACTGAAGCTTTCTTT	16	NA	TRBJ1-1	TRBV19	TRBD1
CASSPTGLTGSGANVLTF	TGTGCCAGCAGCCCGACGGGACTTACAGGCTCTGGGGCCAACGTCCTGACTTTC	18	NA	TRBJ2-6	TRBV7-3	NA
CAWGVGGMNTEAFF	TGTGCCTGGGGCGTAGGGGGAATGAACACTGAAGCTTTCTTT	14	NA	TRBJ1-1	TRBV30	NA
CASSQVFVKGSDTEAFF	TGTGCCAGCAGCCAAGTTTTCGTAAAAGGGAGCGACACTGAAGCTTTCTTT	17	NA	TRBJ1-1	TRBV3-1/TRBV3-2	NA
CASSQVKLTYNEQFF	TGTGCCAGCAGCCAAGTCAAGCTTACCTACAATGAGCAGTTCTTC	15	NA	TRBJ2-1	TRBV3-1/TRBV3-2	NA
CASGTQVSYGYTF	TGTGCTAGTGGAACACAGGTATCATATGGCTACACCTTC	13	NA	TRBJ1-2	TRBV12-5	NA
CASPRGSDADTQYF	TGTGCCAGCCCCAGAGGTTCGGATGCAGATACGCAGTATTTT	14	NA	TRBJ2-3	TRBV2	NA
CASSTSLTYEQYF	TGCGCCAGCAGTACTAGTTTAACCTACGAGCAGTACTTC	13	once	TRBJ2-7	TRBV5-1	NA
CASSPDRAGNQPQHF	TGTGCCAGCAGTCCGGACAGGGCCGGCAATCAGCCCCAGCATTTT	15	NA	TRBJ1-5	TRBV27	TRBD1
CASSSGTGKYEQYF	TGTGCCAGCAGCTCCGGGACAGGGAAGTACGAGCAGTACTTC	14	NA	TRBJ2-7	TRBV7-9	TRBD1
CSAEDLQGYEAFF	TGCAGCGCCGAAGACCTTCAGGGATATGAAGCTTTCTTT	13	few	TRBJ1-1	TRBV29-1	NA
CASAPGDRGYVAFF	TGCGCCAGCGCACCAGGGGACAGGGGATATGTAGCTTTCTTT	14	NA	TRBJ1-1	TRBV5-1	TRBD1
CASSPTGDSYEQYF	TGTGCCAGCAGCCCGACAGGGGACTCCTACGAGCAGTACTTC	14	many	TRBJ2-7	TRBV5-6	TRBD1
CASSEQGFSGANVLTF	TGTGCCAGCAGTGAGCAGGGGTTCTCTGGGGCCAACGTCCTGACTTTC	16	NA	TRBJ2-6	TRBV6-1	NA
CSVETRGTPGNIQYF	TGCAGCGTTGAAACAAGGGGGACCCCAGGAAACATTCAGTACTTC	15	few	TRBJ2-4	TRBV29-1	NA
CASSLAQEADTQYF	TGTGCCAGCAGCTTAGCGCAGGAGGCAGATACGCAGTATTTT	14	NA	TRBJ2-3	TRBV7-9	NA
CASSEAWAAQETQYF	TGTGCCAGCAGTGAAGCCTGGGCAGCTCAAGAGACCCAGTACTTC	15	NA	TRBJ2-5	TRBV6-1	NA
CASSTTDRLNYGYTF	TGTGCCAGCAGTACGACGGACAGACTTAACTATGGCTACACCTTC	15	NA	TRBJ1-2	TRBV6-5	NA
CASSREEWGGPANEKLFF	TGCGCCAGCAGCCGAGAAGAGTGGGGGGGGCCTGCTAATGAAAAACTGTTTTTT	18	NA	TRBJ1-4	TRBV4-1	NA
CASSSSGRTGPEKLFF	TGTGCCAGCAGCTCGTCTGGTCGGACAGGGCCTGAAAAACTGTTTTTT	16	NA	TRBJ1-4	TRBV5-4	TRBD1
CASRPREGVPGDEQFF	TGTGCCAGCAGGCCGAGGGAGGGAGTCCCCGGGGATGAGCAGTTCTTC	16	NA	TRBJ2-1	TRBV7-9	TRBD2
CASSFSGGSGSYEQYF	TGTGCCAGCAGCTTTTCTGGAGGGAGTGGCTCCTACGAGCAGTACTTC	16	NA	TRBJ2-7	TRBV7-9	NA
CASSSLSSYEQYF	TGTGCCAGCAGTTCCCTTAGCTCCTACGAGCAGTACTTC	13	NA	TRBJ2-7	TRBV27	NA
CASSIDLSGSSYNEQFF	TGTGCCAGTAGTATAGATTTGAGCGGCAGCTCCTACAATGAGCAGTTCTTC	17	once	TRBJ2-1	TRBV19	NA
CAWKAGQANTEAFF	TGTGCCTGGAAAGCGGGACAGGCCAACACTGAAGCTTTCTTT	14	NA	TRBJ1-1	TRBV30	TRBD1
CASSVSSYEQYF	TGTGCCAGCAGTGTATCCTCCTACGAGCAGTACTTC	12	NA	TRBJ2-7	TRBV25-1	NA
CASSESSGTNFGQYF	TGCGCCAGCAGTGAGTCTAGCGGGACGAATTTCGGGCAGTACTTC	15	few	TRBJ2-7	TRBV10-2	TRBD2
CASRSMQQGAGGYTF	TGTGCCAGCAGATCCATGCAGCAGGGGGCAGGTGGCTACACCTTC	15	once	TRBJ1-2	TRBV9	TRBD1
CASSLGPPGLERSAYNEQFF	TGTGCCAGCAGCTTAGGGCCACCGGGACTTGAAAGGAGCGCCTACAATGAGCAGTTCTTC	20	NA	TRBJ2-1	TRBV7-3	NA
CASSRTSGQETQYF	TGTGCCAGCAGCCGAACTAGCGGCCAAGAGACCCAGTACTTC	14	NA	TRBJ2-5	TRBV6-5	TRBD2
CASSGRDSSDYGYTF	TGTGCCAGCAGCGGCCGGGACAGCTCCGACTATGGCTACACCTTC	15	NA	TRBJ1-2	TRBV9	TRBD1
CASSIGLTGGSYEQYF	TGTGCCAGTAGTATAGGATTGACAGGGGGTTCCTACGAGCAGTACTTC	16	NA	TRBJ2-7	TRBV19	TRBD1
CASSFGGSFDEQYF	TGTGCCAGCAGCTTTGGCGGGAGCTTCGACGAGCAGTACTTC	14	NA	TRBJ2-7	TRBV11-2	TRBD2
CASSLQGNTEAFF	TGCGCCAGCAGCCTACAGGGGAACACTGAAGCTTTCTTT	13	few	TRBJ1-1	TRBV5-1	NA
CASTTDRGGTYEQYF	TGTGCCAGCACCACGGACAGGGGAGGGACCTACGAGCAGTACTTC	15	NA	TRBJ2-7	TRBV6-5	TRBD1